One sample yielded the 32 T cell receptor beta chains listed below, sequenced in a study of CD8+CD57+ T cells in acquired aplastic anemia. Both TCR beta VDJ combination and CDR3 sequence profiling were carried out. Genomic DNA was the template for this profiling. TCRdb re-called the reads through MiXCR, storing one row per CDR3 protein. The data hold about 190,000 distinct CDR3 sequences, with roughly 56% observed a single time. The sequencing sample was made of sorted CD4+, CD8+, or CD8+CD57+ T cells (not recorded which) from PBMCs. Receptors originate from a human donor in good health, serving as a control.

Many counts were recorded for this clonotype. Germline is not matched at one junction end, which may reflect a read error. The CDR3 DNA reads as TGCAGTGCCCTACTGCCCCCGTTTGACAGGAGCCTGAACTTC. As protein: CSALLPPFDRSLNF. This sequence joins TRBV20-1 and TRBJ2-5; D is perhaps TRBD1 (6 bases). This CDR3 is 14 amino acids long. The germline V gene has CDR1 DFQATT and CDR2 SNEGSKA (reference sequence).

In its sample, this clonotype was seen many times. The chain joins TRBV28 to TRBJ2-5; 7 nucleotides line up with TRBD1. This CDR3 spans 16 amino acids. J was trimmed by 3 bases and V by 4 bases; bases with no gene match: 11. Germline values: CDR1 MDHEN, CDR2 SYDVKM. CDR3 sequence (DNA): TGTGCCAGCAGTTCAAATACCGGGACAGCCGAAGAGACCCAGTACTTC. It specifies CASSSNTGTAEETQYF.

This clonotype appeared a few times. One end of the junction does not line up with germline, which may come from a read error. This chain links TRBV7-2 with TRBJ2-1, with TRBD2 matching over 10 bases. The CDR3 consists of 18 residues. CDR1 and CDR2 (germline): SGHTA, FQGNSA. The CDR3 DNA follows: TGCGCCAGCAGCCAAGATAAAGGACTAGCGGACTCCTACAATGAGCAGCTCTTC. Protein sequence: CASSQDKGLADSYNEQLF.

V usage is TRBV19 and J usage is TRBJ2-5; unclear D gene. Germline CDR1 is LNHDA and CDR2 is SQIVND (reference sequence). The V and J ends lost 6 bases and 5 bases respectively, with 13 bases between them. This CDR3 is built from 13 residues. The CDR3 DNA is TGTGCCAGTAGACATGGGCTACGGGAGACCCAGTACTTC. It yields the protein CASRHGLRETQYF.

The V and J genes are TRBV10-3 and TRBJ1-3, with D unclear. Germline CDR1 is ENHRY and CDR2 is SYGVKD. Trimming removed 2 bases at V and 0 bases at J, with 5 bases between. This CDR3 is 14 amino acids long. The CDR3 loop reads CAISEVDSGNTIYF. In nucleotides, the CDR3 is TGTGCCATCAGTGAGGTCGACTCTGGAAACACCATATATTTT.

This clonotype was seen repeatedly, ten times or more. The chain combines TRBV12-3 or TRBV12-4 with TRBJ2-1; 9 nucleotides line up with TRBD1. The CDR3 has 13 amino acids. V trimming: 6 bases; J trimming: 8 bases; junction bases outside the gene matches: 5. The CDR3 here is CASRSTGGYEQFF. CDR3 nucleotide sequence: TGTGCCAGCAGGTCAACAGGGGGCTATGAGCAGTTCTTC.

As to this clonotype: A much larger clonotype is one base distant, so this may be a read error. This chain uses TRBV6-1 with TRBJ1-2; 7 positions match TRBD1. The CDR3 has 15 amino acids. CDR1 MNHNS and CDR2 SASEGT come from the germline V gene. The CDR3 is CASIPDAGGNYGHTF. CDR3 in DNA: TGTGCCAGCATTCCTGACGCAGGGGGAAACTATGGCCACACCTTC.

This clonotype occurred many times. The V gene is TRBV12-3 or TRBV12-4, the J gene TRBJ1-5; D is unclear. The CDR3 contains 14 residues. Trimming removed 5 bases at V and 3 bases at J, with 11 bases between. For the CDR3, the DNA is TGTGCCAGCAGTAGAGGGAATCTCAATCAGCCCCAGCATTTT. Protein sequence: CASSRGNLNQPQHF.

This clonotype showed up just once. At one boundary the junction diverges from the germline segment, which might be a read error. The chain recombines TRBV10-3 with TRBJ2-5, with D possibly matching TRBD1 (6 bases). The length of the CDR3 is 18 residues. In germline, CDR1 is ENHRY, CDR2 SYGVKD. CDR3 in DNA: TGTGCCAGCAGTGGTACCGGACAGCGGATTACCAAGGGAGAGACCCAGTACTTC. Translated: CASSGTGQRITKGETQYF.

The rearrangement joins TRBV6-5 to TRBJ1-2, with D perhaps TRBD1 (6 bases). The germline gives CDR1 MNHEY, CDR2 SVGAGI. V lost 5 bases and J lost 4, with 14 bases in between. This CDR3 has 14 amino acids. This CDR3 reads CASSTRTALYGYTF. CDR3 sequence (DNA): TGTGCCAGCAGTACTCGGACAGCCCTCTATGGCTACACCTTC.

This chain links TRBV29-1 with TRBJ2-7; TRBD2 is a possible D gene (5 bases). Germline values: CDR1 SQVTM, CDR2 ANQGSEA. V was shortened by 7 bases and J by 3 bases, with 10 bases between the two germline ends. This CDR3 spans 11 amino acids. The chain's CDR3 is CSANRGYEQYF. As DNA, the CDR3 is TGCAGCGCCAATCGGGGCTACGAGCAGTACTTC.

This clonotype was detected many times. The gene calls are TRBV4-2 and TRBJ2-1; D call uncertain. The CDR3 runs 13 residues. V shed 1 base and J shed 5 bases, with 6 bases lying between them. Germline CDR1 LGHNA, CDR2 YNFKEQ. CDR3 sequence: CASSQVTNNEQFF. The DNA of the CDR3 is TGTGCCAGCAGCCAAGTGACGAACAATGAGCAGTTCTTC.

V usage is TRBV19 and J usage is TRBJ1-6; 8 bases agree with TRBD1. CDR3 size: 14 residues. Germline lookup yields CDR1 LNHDA and CDR2 SQIVND (reference sequence). With 6 bases clipped from V and 15 bases from J, the junction kept 13 bases outside the gene matches. The CDR3: CASSSSDQGAGLHF. The CDR3 DNA sequence: TGTGCCAGTAGCTCATCCGACCAGGGGGCTGGCCTCCACTTT.

For this clonotype: An end of the junction does not agree with germline; a read error may underlie this. The rearrangement uses TRBV6-2 or TRBV6-3 and TRBJ2-1, with 8 bases identical to TRBD1. Germline lookup yields CDR1 MNHEY and CDR2 SVGEGT. The CDR3 runs to 19 residues. In DNA, the CDR3 is TGTGCCAGCAGTTACCCAGTCCCCATCCGGGACAGGTCCTTCAATGAGCAGTTCTTC. It is translated as CASSYPVPIRDRSFNEQFF.

The chain carries TRBV6-5 and TRBJ1-6; D may be TRBD1 (6 bases). V was cut by 7 bases and J by 11 bases, with 15 bases left in between. Per the germline V gene, CDR1 is MNHEY and CDR2 is SVGAGI. The CDR3 runs 13 residues. CDR3: CASMSGGAPPLHF. CDR3 coding DNA: TGTGCCAGCATGTCCGGGGGCGCGCCACCCCTCCACTTT.

Details on this clonotype: A much larger clone lies a single base off, so this may be a read error. The gene calls are TRBV28 and TRBJ2-1; tentatively, D is TRBD1 (6 bases). V was pared by 11 bases and J by 3 bases, with 23 bases between. The CDR3 length is 16 residues. In germline, CDR1 is MDHEN, CDR2 SYDVKM. CDR3 bases: TGTGCCGGCCGTTCTGCTGGACAGAGAATCTACAATGAGCAGTTCTTC. Translation gives CAGRSAGQRIYNEQFF. Combining the CDR3 with reference TRBV28 and TRBJ2-1 gives the whole variable domain DVKVTQSSRYLVKRTGEKVFLECVQDMDHENMFWYRQDPGLGLRLIYFSYDVKMKEKGDIPEGYSVSREKKERFSLILESASTNQTSMYLCAGRSAGQRIYNEQFFGPGTRLTVL.

The chain joins TRBV10-3 to TRBJ1-6, with TRBD1 identical over 7 bases. CDR1 is ENHRY, CDR2 SYGVKD, per germline. The CDR3 loop spans 15 amino acids. V lost 0 bases, J lost 10 bases, and 6 bases stayed unmatched. The DNA for the CDR3 is TGTGCCATCAGTGAGTCGAAACAGGGGTACTCACCCCTCCACTTT. It is translated as CAISESKQGYSPLHF.

In its sample, this clonotype was seen many times. The J gene is TRBJ2-5, the V gene TRBV7-6; no firm D call. The germline CDR1 and CDR2 sequences are SGHVS and FNYEAQ. CDR3 length: 12 amino acids. V shed 0 bases and J shed 5 bases, with 4 bases lying between them. Written as DNA, the CDR3 is TGTGCCAGCAGCTTAGCGCCGGAGACCCAGTACTTC. Protein sequence: CASSLAPETQYF.

This clonotype was observed at least ten times. This sequence joins TRBV4-3 and TRBJ1-6; D is perhaps TRBD1 (6 bases). CDR1 and CDR2 (germline): LGHNA, YSLEER. V was pared by 0 bases and J by 2 bases, with 17 bases between. This CDR3 region has 19 residues. CDR3 nucleotide sequence: TGCGCCAGCAGCCAAGAGATTTCAGGGACAAATCCCTATAATTCACCCCTCCACTTT. This gives the protein CASSQEISGTNPYNSPLHF.

In this sample, this clonotype turned up many times. The J gene is TRBJ2-5, the V gene TRBV19, with TRBD2 matching over 7 bases. Germline values: CDR1 LNHDA, CDR2 SQIVND (reference sequence). V was pared by 3 bases and J by 3 bases, with 4 bases of the junction left unmatched. This CDR3 has 14 amino acids. CDR3 coding DNA: TGTGCCAGTAGTATGGGAGGGACTGAAGAGACCCAGTACTTC. Encoded protein: CASSMGGTEETQYF.

The table lists this clonotype with a few counts. The V call is TRBV3-1, the J call TRBJ1-1; 10 positions match TRBD1. Germline trimming cut 4 bases from V and 1 base from J; bases unmatched to any gene: 9. Germline loops: CDR1 LGHDT, CDR2 YNNKEL (reference sequence). The CDR3 loop spans 17 amino acids. In nucleotides, the CDR3 is TGTGCCAGCAGCCGATTAGACAGGGGGCGGGAGAACACTGAAGCTTTCTTT. This gives the protein CASSRLDRGRENTEAFF.

The V call is TRBV7-8, the J call TRBJ2-3; the match to TRBD2 covers 14 bases. Germline V gives CDR1 SGHVS, CDR2 FQNEAQ. Trimming took 5 bases from V and 5 from J; bases not matched to a gene: 9. This CDR3 is built from 17 residues. The CDR3 bases are TGTGCCAGCAGCCCAAGGACTAGCGGGAGGAGTCAAGATACGCAGTATTTT. Protein sequence: CASSPRTSGRSQDTQYF.

The table lists this clonotype with many counts. The chain uses TRBV5-8 and TRBJ2-1, with 8 bases lining up with TRBD2. Germline CDR1 reads SGHTS; CDR2 reads YDEGEE. The junction had 5 bases not matched to a gene; V was cut back by 2 bases and J by 4 bases. This CDR3 is built from 15 residues. CDR3 DNA sequence: TGTGCCAGCAGCTTAAGCGGGGGTCCTTACAATGAGCAGTTCTTC. This encodes CASSLSGGPYNEQFF.

This clonotype was observed many times. V usage is TRBV2 and J usage is TRBJ2-7; TRBD1 might be the D (5 bases). With 7 bases removed from V and 6 bases from J, the gap between germline ends came to 22 bases. CDR1 SNHLY and CDR2 FYNNEI come from the germline V gene. CDR3 length: 15 amino acids. Here the CDR3 reads CASTAGQVHPSEQYF. The CDR3 coding sequence is TGTGCCAGCACGGCAGGGCAAGTCCATCCTTCCGAGCAGTACTTC.

In nucleotides, the CDR3 is TGCGCCAGCAGCCAAGAGACCCCGGGACAGAGCTACGAGCAGTACTTC. As protein: CASSQETPGQSYEQYF. This chain connects TRBV4-3 to TRBJ2-7, with 7 bases matching TRBD1. The CDR3 totals 16 residues. The V and J ends lost 0 bases and 3 bases, in that order; junction bases with no gene match: 8. Germline V gene lookup returns CDR1 LGHNA and CDR2 YSLEER.

The chain joins TRBV5-1 to TRBJ2-2; D is ambiguous. The CDR3 spans 15 residues. V was cut by 0 bases and J by 1 base, with 7 bases left in between. Germline CDR1 SGHRS, CDR2 YFSETQ. CDR3 bases: TGCGCCAGCAGCTTGGCCCTGGGGAACACCGGGGAGCTGTTTTTT. Its translation is CASSLALGNTGELFF.

This clonotype was counted many times. The genes are TRBV5-1 and TRBJ2-2; 15 bases are a match to TRBD2. This CDR3 is 20 amino acids long. The V segment lost 0 bases and the J segment 5 bases; nucleotides outside the gene matches: 11. Germline lookup yields CDR1 SGHRS and CDR2 YFSETQ. The CDR3 region has the DNA TGCGCCAGCAGCTTGGCCGGGACTAGCGGGGGGTCTCTGCGGACCGGGGAGCTGTTTTTT. Translation gives CASSLAGTSGGSLRTGELFF. The variable domain in full, completed from reference TRBV5-1 and TRBJ2-2, reads KAGVTQTPRYLIKTRGQQVTLSCSPISGHRSVSWYQQTPGQGLQFLFEYFSETQRNKGNFPGRFSGRQFSNSRSEMNVSTLELGDSALYLCASSLAGTSGGSLRTGELFFGEGSRLTVL.

This clonotype has at least ten counts. CDR3 region: CASRAGAAYEQYF. The CDR3, as DNA: TGTGCCAGCAGGGCGGGAGCAGCCTACGAGCAGTACTTC. This chain uses TRBV6-6 with TRBJ2-7; 7 bases match TRBD2. The V gene end was trimmed by 6 bases and the J gene end by 2 bases; junction bases not matched to a gene: 4. The CDR3 extends over 13 amino acids. CDR1 MNHNY and CDR2 SVGAGI come from the germline V gene (reference sequence).

V and J are TRBV19 and TRBJ1-6; TRBD1 might be the D (6 bases). The V and J ends lost 4 bases and 12 bases respectively, with 19 bases between them. Germline-derived CDR1 and CDR2 are LNHDA and SQIVND (reference sequence). The CDR3 consists of 15 residues. The CDR3 bases are TGTGCCAGTAGTAGTGCCCCGCAGGGGTCCGTACCCCTCCACTTT. The encoded protein is CASSSAPQGSVPLHF.

This chain joins TRBV28 and TRBJ2-7, with D hard to call. V was clipped by 3 bases and J by 3 bases, with 15 bases between them. The CDR3 contains 15 residues. The germline CDR1 and CDR2 sequences are MDHEN and SYDVKM. The CDR3 is CASSFVTSNFYEQYF. Here the CDR3 DNA reads TGTGCCAGCAGTTTCGTGACAAGTAATTTCTACGAGCAGTACTTC.

At least ten counts were recorded for this clonotype. V is TRBV9 and J is TRBJ1-2; TRBD1 is a possible D gene (5 bases). V was trimmed by 3 bases and J by 6 bases, leaving 15 bases between them. The germline V gene encodes CDR1 SGDLS and CDR2 YYNGEE. There are 14 residues in the CDR3. The CDR3 DNA reads TGTGCCAGCAGCGACCCCGGGACCGCGAATGGCTACACCTTC. Its translation is CASSDPGTANGYTF.

The sample holds a few counts of this clonotype. This chain joins TRBV29-1 and TRBJ2-7, with TRBD1 matching over 10 bases. V dropped 7 bases and J dropped 3; count of bases not matched to a gene: 3. Looked up from germline, CDR1 is SQVTM and CDR2 is ANQGSEA. The CDR3 extends over 12 amino acids. CDR3 amino acids: CSARDRGYEQYF. CDR3 coding DNA: TGCAGCGCCCGGGACAGGGGCTACGAGCAGTACTTC.